This TCR beta chain came from a study of T-cell reconstitution after alpha-beta-depleted transplantation in children. This clonotype showed up many times. Its antigen remains unidentified. TCRbeta library preparation incorporated unique molecular identifiers. TCRdb re-analysed the PCR reads in MiXCR, keeping a single row per CDR3 protein. The sample carries fewer than 250,000 distinct CDR3 sequences, roughly 7.7% recorded once. This CDR3 comprises 12 residues. Germline CDR1 reads SGHRS; CDR2 reads YFSETQ. Trimming pared 1 base from V and 6 bases from J, leaving 7 bases between. The study, taken as a whole, reports: The study reportedly traced alpha-beta T cells about two months after transplant to several hundred expanded graft clones. One year post-transplant, T-cell counts and diversity were largely derived from T cells produced anew. Some patients owed their high day-60 TCRbeta diversity to surviving recipient T cells and thymic progenitors.

The sequence came from a male patient younger than 18 who had a stem cell transplant for acute lymphoblastic leukemia, so the T cells may come from the graft donor. The source material was PBMCs, mostly from graft donor cells, sampled 180 days after TCRalphabeta/CD19-depleted stem cell transplant. The V and J genes are TRBV5-1 and TRBJ1-1, with D tentatively TRBD1 (5 bases). The CDR3 DNA follows: TGCGCCAGCAGCTTGATGGGACCTGAAGCTTTCTTT. Amino acid sequence: CASSLMGPEAFF.